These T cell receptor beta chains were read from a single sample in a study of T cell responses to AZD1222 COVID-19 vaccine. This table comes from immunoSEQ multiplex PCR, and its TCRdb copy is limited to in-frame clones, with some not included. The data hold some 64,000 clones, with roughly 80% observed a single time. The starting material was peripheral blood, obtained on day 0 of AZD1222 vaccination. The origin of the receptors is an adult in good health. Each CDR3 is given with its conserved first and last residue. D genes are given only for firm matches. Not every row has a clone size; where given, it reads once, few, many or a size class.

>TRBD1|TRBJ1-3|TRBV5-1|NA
TGCGCCAGCAGCCCAGGGGGTACGGCCCTGTCTGGAAACACCATATATTTT
CASSPGGTALSGNTIYF
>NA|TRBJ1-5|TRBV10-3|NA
TGTGCCATCAGTGACACACGGACGGCGAACAATCAGCCCCAGCATTTT
CAISDTRTANNQPQHF
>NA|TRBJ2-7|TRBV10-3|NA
TGTGCCATCAGGATCGACCCCTACGAGCAGTACTTC
CAIRIDPYEQYF
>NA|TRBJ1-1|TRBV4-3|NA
TGCGCCAGCAGCCAAGATAGGGGACAAAACACTGAAGCTTTCTTT
CASSQDRGQNTEAFF
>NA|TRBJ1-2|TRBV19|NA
TGTGCCAGTAGGACCGGGAACAGCCTATATGGCTACACCTTC
CASRTGNSLYGYTF
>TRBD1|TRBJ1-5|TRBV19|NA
TGTGCCAGTAGTGGACAGGGTGGGAATCAGCCCCAGCATTTT
CASSGQGGNQPQHF
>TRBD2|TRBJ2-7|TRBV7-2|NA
TGTGCCAGCAGCTCGGGGGGGAGCTCCTACGAGCAGTACTTC
CASSSGGSSYEQYF
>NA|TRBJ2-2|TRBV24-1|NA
TGTGCCACCAGTGATCCCTGGGACGGGGAGCTGTTTTTT
CATSDPWDGELFF
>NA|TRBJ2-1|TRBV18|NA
TGTGCCAGCTCACCACCAAGTCTTACAATTTACAATGAGCAGTTCTTC
CASSPPSLTIYNEQFF
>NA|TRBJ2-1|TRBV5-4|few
TGTGCCACGTCGGACGTGTATGAGCAGTTCTTC
CATSDVYEQFF
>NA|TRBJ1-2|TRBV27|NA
TGTGCCAGCAGCGGCCAAGGCTATGGCTACACCTTC
CASSGQGYGYTF
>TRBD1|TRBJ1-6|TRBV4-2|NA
TGTGCCAGCAGCCAAGATTTACAGGGGCATTCACCCCTCCACTTT
CASSQDLQGHSPLHF
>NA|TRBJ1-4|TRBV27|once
TGTGCCAGCAGTTCCGGGGGCCGCGAAAAACTGTTTTTT
CASSSGGREKLFF
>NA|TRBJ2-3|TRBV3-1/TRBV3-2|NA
TGTGCCAGCAGCCAAGTATCGGCGGATACGCAGTATTTT
CASSQVSADTQYF
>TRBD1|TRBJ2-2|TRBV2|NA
TGTGCCAGCAGTGGGACAGGGTTGGCCGGGGAGCTGTTTTTT
CASSGTGLAGELFF
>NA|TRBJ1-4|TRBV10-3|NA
TGTGCCATCAGTGATGGGGGGGCCCTTAATGAAAAACTGTTTTTT
CAISDGGALNEKLFF
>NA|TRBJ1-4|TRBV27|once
TGTGCCAGCAGAGGACATAGCCTTAATGAAAAACTGTTTTTT
CASRGHSLNEKLFF
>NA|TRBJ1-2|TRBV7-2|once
TGTGCCAGCAGCTTGGGGCTGAACTATGGCTACACCTTC
CASSLGLNYGYTF
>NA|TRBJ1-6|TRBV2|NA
TGTGCCAGCATGAGTCAGGGGACCTATAATTCACCCCTCCACTTT
CASMSQGTYNSPLHF
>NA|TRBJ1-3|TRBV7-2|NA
TGTGCCAGCAGCTCGCCGGGACTTGCCCGAAACACCATATATTTT
CASSSPGLARNTIYF
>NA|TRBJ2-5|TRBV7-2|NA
TGTGCCAGCACCCGGAGGGGGGAGACCCAGTACTTC
CASTRRGETQYF
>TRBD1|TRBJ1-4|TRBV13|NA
TGTGCCAGCAGCGACAGGGCCGGGGGGAGAAAACTGTTTTTT
CASSDRAGGRKLFF
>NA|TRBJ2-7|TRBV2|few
TGTGCCAGCAACGGCTACGAGCAGTACTTC
CASNGYEQYF
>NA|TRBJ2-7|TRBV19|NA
TGTGCCAGTAGTCGTACAGGGAGCTTTGACGAGCAGTACTTC
CASSRTGSFDEQYF
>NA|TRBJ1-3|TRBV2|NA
TGTGCCAGCAGTTCAGACTCTGGAAACACCATATATTTT
CASSSDSGNTIYF
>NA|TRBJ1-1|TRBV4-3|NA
TGCGCCAGCAGCCAAGATTACCCTTGGGGGAACACTGAAGCTTTCTTT
CASSQDYPWGNTEAFF
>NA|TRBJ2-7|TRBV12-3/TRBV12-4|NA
TGTGCCAGCAGTTTGAACAGCCTTGGCGAGCAGTACTTC
CASSLNSLGEQYF
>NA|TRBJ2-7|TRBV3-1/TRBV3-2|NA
TGTGCCAGCAGCCAAGAGGCCGCCAGCGTCTACGAGCAGTACTTC
CASSQEAASVYEQYF
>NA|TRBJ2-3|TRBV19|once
TGTGCCAGTAGTATAGTACAGGCGACAGATACGCAGTATTTT
CASSIVQATDTQYF
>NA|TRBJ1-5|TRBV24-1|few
TGTGCCACCAGTGCCCCGGGTGTCAATCAGCCCCAGCATTTT
CATSAPGVNQPQHF